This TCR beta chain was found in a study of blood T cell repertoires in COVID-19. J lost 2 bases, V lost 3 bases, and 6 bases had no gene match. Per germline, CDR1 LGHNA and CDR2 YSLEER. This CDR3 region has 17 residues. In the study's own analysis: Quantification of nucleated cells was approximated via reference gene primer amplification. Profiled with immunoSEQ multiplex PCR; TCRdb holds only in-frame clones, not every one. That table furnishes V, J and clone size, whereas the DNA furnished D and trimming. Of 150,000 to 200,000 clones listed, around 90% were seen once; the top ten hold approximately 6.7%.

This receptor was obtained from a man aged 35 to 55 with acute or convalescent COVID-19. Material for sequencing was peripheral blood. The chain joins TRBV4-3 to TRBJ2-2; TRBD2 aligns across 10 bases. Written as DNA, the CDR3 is TGCGCCAGCAGCCAGGTCAGCGGGGGGGCCAACACCGGGGAGCTGTTTTTT. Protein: CASSQVSGGANTGELFF.